The clone carrying this T cell receptor beta chain has only a few counts. TCRdb's table, derived via immunoSEQ multiplex PCR, lists solely in-frame clones and lacks some. The top ten hold over 15% of the sample, which has tens of thousands of clones, roughly nine tenths seen once. These data originate in a study of blood T cell repertoires in COVID-19. Background on the study: Nucleic acid was either cDNA or gDNA, and it came from T cells, B-cell-depleted T cells, or PBMCs.

Looked up from germline, CDR1 is SGHTA and CDR2 is FQGNSA. Trimming took 1 base from V and 13 from J; bases not matched to a gene: 14. The CDR3 contains 15 residues. Sequencing used peripheral blood. The sequence came from a woman aged 55-69 years with COVID-19, enrolled during active disease. V is TRBV7-2 and J is TRBJ1-2; 8 bases line up with TRBD1. The CDR3 DNA follows: TGTGCCAGCAGCTTAGAAATCCGACAGGGGATCGACATCACCTTC. It encodes CASSLEIRQGIDITF.